The next 14 T cell receptor beta chains were all read from a single sample in a study of shared clonotypes between healthy human individuals. Method: immunoSEQ multiplex PCR; TCRdb's copy keeps in-frame clones and lacks some. The data contain 470,000 or so clones, almost 80% of them seen just once; the ten biggest clones take up more than 10%. Sequenced input: PBMCs. These receptors were obtained from a woman aged 40 to 55 in good health. Some clones in this sample may be carry-over from other donors' samples.

This clone occurred once. The chain carries TRBV7-2 and TRBJ1-1, with 7 bases lining up with TRBD1. Germline CDR1 reads SGHTA; CDR2 reads FQGNSA. This CDR3 is built from 15 residues. Trimming at V came to 1 base and at J to 0 bases, leaving 2 bases not matched to a gene. CDR3 in amino acids: CASSLDRGMNTEAFF. As DNA, the CDR3 is TGTGCCAGCAGCTTAGACAGGGGAATGAACACTGAAGCTTTCTTT.

The chain combines TRBV5-1 with TRBJ2-7; D gene uncertain. This CDR3 is 14 amino acids long. The ends were cut back, 5 bases at V and 2 bases at J, with 14 bases in the middle. From germline, CDR1 is SGHRS and CDR2 YFSETQ. DNA for the CDR3: TGCGCCAGCAGTTCCCGGGCAGAAACCTACGAGCAGTACTTC. Protein sequence: CASSSRAETYEQYF.

This clone turned up a few times. A clone one base away is much larger, so this may be a read error. The chain recombines TRBV30 with TRBJ1-1; D may be TRBD1 (5 bases). The V and J ends lost 5 bases and 4 bases respectively, with 14 bases between them. Germline assignment: CDR1 GTSNPN and CDR2 SVGIG (reference sequence). The CDR3 has 13 residues. The chain's CDR3 is CAWAVGGTTEAFF. The CDR3 DNA follows: TGTGCCTGGGCCGTCGGGGGGACCACTGAAGCTTTCTTT.

Turning to this clone: The junction does not match germline at one end; this may be a read error. This sample also contains other DNA sequences that code for the same CDR3. This rearrangement joins TRBV7-9 to TRBJ2-7; 8 bases map to TRBD1. The CDR3 totals 19 residues. Germline CDR1 and CDR2: SEHNR and FQNEAQ (reference sequence). CDR3 loop: CASSLAVRTGGLGFYEQYF. The CDR3 coding sequence is TGTGCCAGTAGCTTAGCGGTGAGAACAGGGGGACTGGGGTTCTACGAGCAGTACTTC.

The chain combines TRBV5-6 with TRBJ2-7; no firm D call. Germline CDR1 and CDR2: SGHDT and YYEEEE. The CDR3 has 14 amino acids. The V gene lost 3 bases and the J gene lost 2 bases, with 12 bases spanning the gap. The CDR3 sequence is CASSSGPLAYEQYF. CDR3 nucleotides: TGTGCCAGCAGCTCCGGGCCTCTGGCCTACGAGCAGTACTTC.

The rearrangement joins TRBV28 to TRBJ2-7; possible D gene TRBD2, 6 bases. The germline gives CDR1 MDHEN, CDR2 SYDVKM. The CDR3 totals 13 residues. Trimming removed 3 bases from V and 3 bases from J, with 9 bases in between. CDR3 coding DNA: TGTGCCAGCAGTTTGTGGGGGGACTACGAGCAGTACTTC. Translating it yields CASSLWGDYEQYF.

This clone was detected ten times or more. This sample also contains other DNA sequences that code for the same CDR3. The chain joins TRBV7-2 to TRBJ2-3, with D uncertain. This CDR3 is built from 13 residues. The V and J ends lost 1 base and 2 bases respectively, with 4 bases between them. Per germline, CDR1 SGHTA and CDR2 FQGNSA. CDR3 region: CASSLVTTDTQYF. The CDR3 DNA reads TGTGCCAGCAGCTTAGTAACCACAGATACGCAGTATTTT. Using reference TRBV7-2 and TRBJ2-3 for the parts outside the CDR3, the full variable domain is GAGVSQSPSNKVTEKGKDVELRCDPISGHTALYWYRQSLGQGLEFLIYFQGNSAPDKSGLPSDRFSAERTGGSVSTLTIQRTQQEDSAVYLCASSLVTTDTQYFGPGTRLTVL.

The chain has TRBV7-9 and TRBJ2-1, with 7 bases fitting TRBD1. There are 15 residues in the CDR3. Germline CDR1 and CDR2: SEHNR and FQNEAQ (reference sequence). With V trimmed by 5 bases and J by 4 bases, 8 bases remained unmatched. The CDR3, as DNA: TGTGCCAGCAGCCAGACAGGGCTAGGATACAATGAGCAGTTCTTC. This gives the protein CASSQTGLGYNEQFF.

The chain uses TRBV2 and TRBJ2-1; D might be TRBD2 (5 bases). V lost 4 bases and J 0 bases, leaving 10 bases between the germline ends. CDR1 and CDR2 (germline): SNHLY, FYNNEI. This CDR3 spans 15 amino acids. CDR3 protein: CASSVASSSYNEQFF. DNA of the CDR3: TGTGCCAGCAGTGTAGCGTCAAGCTCCTACAATGAGCAGTTCTTC.

J is TRBJ2-7 and V is TRBV5-1; D possibly corresponds to TRBD1 (11 bases). Trimming took off 0 bases at V and 5 bases at J, with 27 bases between the two ends. The CDR3 contains 19 residues. The germline CDR1 and CDR2 sequences are SGHRS and YFSETQ. The CDR3 nucleotides are TGCGCCAGCAGCTTGGCCGGGACAGGGGGAAGCGGGAGGGTCGACGAGCAGTACTTC. This gives the protein CASSLAGTGGSGRVDEQYF. Full variable domain (rest looked up from reference TRBV5-1 and TRBJ2-7): KAGVTQTPRYLIKTRGQQVTLSCSPISGHRSVSWYQQTPGQGLQFLFEYFSETQRNKGNFPGRFSGRQFSNSRSEMNVSTLELGDSALYLCASSLAGTGGSGRVDEQYFGPGTRLTVT.

V is TRBV7-2 and J is TRBJ1-4; tentative D call: TRBD1 (5 bases). The CDR3 spans 13 residues. Germline CDR1 SGHTA, CDR2 FQGNSA. V lost 5 bases and J lost 8, with 12 bases in between. CDR3 sequence reads: CASSTGGREKLFF. The CDR3 DNA sequence: TGTGCCAGCAGCACGGGGGGTCGGGAAAAACTGTTTTTT.

This clone occurred many times. The rearrangement joins TRBV4-3 to TRBJ2-5; D remains unclear. The germline V gene encodes CDR1 LGHNA and CDR2 YSLEER. CDR3 length: 14 amino acids. The germline V and J ends were trimmed by 5 bases and 5 bases, with 15 bases remaining between them. CDR3 amino acids: CASSLRVDGETQYF. CDR3 nucleotide sequence: TGCGCCAGCAGCTTGCGAGTGGATGGGGAGACCCAGTACTTC.

The chain has TRBV28 and TRBJ2-3; D gene ambiguous. This CDR3 has 10 residues. The V and J ends lost 6 bases and 2 bases respectively, with 0 bases between them. CDR1 and CDR2 (germline): MDHEN, SYDVKM. The CDR3 DNA is TGTGCCAGCAGCACAGATACGCAGTATTTT. It is translated as CASSTDTQYF.

The chain has TRBV10-3 and TRBJ2-3, with D possibly TRBD2 on 6 matching bases. Per the germline V gene, CDR1 is ENHRY and CDR2 is SYGVKD. Trimming took off 2 bases at V and 8 bases at J, with 17 bases between the two ends. The CDR3 extends over 15 amino acids. The CDR3 coding sequence is TGTGCCATCAGTGAGCGCCGGGACTCCAGGGTTACGCAGTATTTT. The encoded protein is CAISERRDSRVTQYF.